The 15 T cell receptor beta chains presented below share a single source sample, sequenced in a study of cytomegalovirus exposure and HLA in healthy donors. Vbeta (60) and Jbeta (13) primers were used in the PCR. TCRdb's table, derived via immunoSEQ multiplex PCR, lists solely in-frame clones and lacks some. In the table there are about 200,000 clones, approximately 86% of which are singletons. Input material: PBMCs. The receptor set was obtained from a woman aged 25 to 39 in good health and CMV-seronegative.

The CDR3 nucleotides are TGTGCCAGCAGAGGCCAGGGGCTCACTGAAGCTTTCTTT. Amino acid sequence: CASRGQGLTEAFF. The rearrangement uses TRBV6-1 and TRBJ1-1; D is perhaps TRBD1 (6 bases). The germline V and J ends were trimmed by 6 bases and 4 bases, with 12 bases remaining between them. Germline V gives CDR1 MNHNS, CDR2 SASEGT. The CDR3 is 13 residues long.

The chain recombines TRBV28 with TRBJ2-7; possible D gene TRBD1, 6 bases. Germline CDR1 reads MDHEN; CDR2 reads SYDVKM. The CDR3 spans 14 residues. Trimming took 1 base from V and 3 from J, leaving 10 bases between them. The CDR3 protein is CASSLSDRIYEQYF. CDR3 in DNA: TGTGCCAGCAGTTTATCGGACAGAATCTACGAGCAGTACTTC.

Only one count was recorded for this clone. V and J are TRBV4-2 and TRBJ2-7; maybe TRBD1 (6 bases). The V gene's germline CDR1 is LGHNA and CDR2 YNFKEQ. The CDR3 has 13 amino acids. The V and J ends lost 0 bases and 4 bases respectively, with 7 bases between them. In DNA form, the CDR3 reads TGTGCCAGCAGCCAAGATAGGGGGTACGAGCAGTACTTC. Translated, it gives CASSQDRGYEQYF.

The chain joins TRBV4-1 to TRBJ1-1, with unresolved D. Germline values: CDR1 MGHRA, CDR2 YSYEKL. The CDR3 covers 14 residues. The V end lost 0 bases, the J end lost 7 bases, and 12 bases lay between the germline ends. The CDR3 DNA reads TGCGCCAGCAGCCAAGATCCGTGGGGAGGTGAAGCTTTCTTT. Its translation is CASSQDPWGGEAFF.

This clone was recorded once. This sequence joins TRBV5-1 and TRBJ2-7; D remains ambiguous. This CDR3 comprises 13 residues. V was cut by 4 bases and J by 3 bases, with 11 bases left in between. Germline V gene sequence: CDR1 SGHRS, CDR2 YFSETQ. The CDR3 region is CASSLRGDYEQYF. Written as DNA, the CDR3 is TGCGCCAGCAGCCTACGCGGCGACTACGAGCAGTACTTC.

The chain is built from TRBV7-9 and TRBJ2-3; D gene ambiguous. Trimming stripped 4 bases from V and 0 bases from J, with 5 bases between. From germline, CDR1 is SEHNR and CDR2 FQNEAQ (reference sequence). This CDR3 spans 13 amino acids. The CDR3: CASSSSSTDTQYF. The CDR3 DNA reads TGTGCCAGCAGCTCGAGCAGCACAGATACGCAGTATTTT. Full variable domain (rest looked up from reference TRBV7-9 and TRBJ2-3): DTGVSQNPRHKITKRGQNVTFRCDPISEHNRLYWYRQTLGQGPEFLTYFQNEAQLEKSRLLSDRFSAERPKGSFSTLEIQRTEQGDSAMYLCASSSSSTDTQYFGPGTRLTVL.

This clone was counted a single time. The rearrangement links TRBV7-8 to TRBJ2-7, with a possible D match to TRBD2 (5 bases). This CDR3 is 14 amino acids long. V gave up 4 bases and J gave up 3 bases, with 13 bases separating them. From germline, CDR1 is SGHVS and CDR2 FQNEAQ. The CDR3 DNA is TGTGCCAGCAGCTCCCGAGAGGGATACTACGAGCAGTACTTC. This sequence encodes CASSSREGYYEQYF.

The chain carries TRBV7-9 and TRBJ1-5; D is uncertain. V lost 1 base and J lost 0, with 13 bases in between. This CDR3 contains 17 residues. Germline V gives CDR1 SEHNR, CDR2 FQNEAQ (reference sequence). DNA of the CDR3: TGTGCCAGCAGCTTAGTGAGGGAGGAGGATAGCAATCAGCCCCAGCATTTT. It specifies CASSLVREEDSNQPQHF.

The rearrangement uses TRBV28 and TRBJ2-5; no clear D gene. Germline-derived CDR1 and CDR2 are MDHEN and SYDVKM. The V and J ends lost 5 bases and 2 bases respectively, with 9 bases between them. This CDR3 is 13 amino acids long. The CDR3 region has the DNA TGTGCCAGCAGTCGCTTTAGACAAGAGACCCAGTACTTC. Protein sequence: CASSRFRQETQYF.

This chain uses TRBV7-9 with TRBJ2-1; 9 nucleotides align to TRBD1. V trimming: 4 bases; J trimming: 4 bases; junction bases outside the gene matches: 8. Germline V gene data show CDR1 as SEHNR and CDR2 as FQNEAQ (reference sequence). This CDR3 contains 16 residues. The DNA of the CDR3 is TGTGCCAGCAGCTCCAAAGACAGGGGGACTTACAATGAGCAGTTCTTC. Translating it yields CASSSKDRGTYNEQFF.

This clone was counted a single time. The J gene is TRBJ2-5, the V gene TRBV2; TRBD1 might be the D (6 bases). The CDR3 covers 15 residues. CDR1 and CDR2 from the germline V gene are SNHLY and FYNNEI. The V and J ends lost 6 bases and 1 base respectively, with 15 bases between them. CDR3 loop: CASRGALGIQETQYF. The CDR3 nucleotides read TGTGCCAGCAGGGGGGCCTTGGGAATCCAAGAGACCCAGTACTTC.

V and J are TRBV5-1 and TRBJ2-1, with TRBD2 matching over 10 bases. There are 15 residues in the CDR3. The V gene end was trimmed by 0 bases and the J gene end by 5 bases; junction bases not matched to a gene: 2. Per germline, CDR1 SGHRS and CDR2 YFSETQ. The CDR3 region has the DNA TGCGCCAGCAGCTTGGCACTAGCGGGGAACAATGAGCAGTTCTTC. Its protein is CASSLALAGNNEQFF.

This chain links TRBV6-1 with TRBJ2-3; tentatively, D is TRBD1 (6 bases). CDR1 is MNHNS, CDR2 SASEGT, per germline. V dropped 6 bases and J dropped 5 bases, with 15 bases sitting between them. The CDR3 covers 14 residues. CDR3 loop: CASSPVRGGDTQYF. The CDR3 bases are TGTGCCAGCAGCCCAGTAAGAGGGGGAGATACGCAGTATTTT.

The genes are TRBV4-2 and TRBJ2-2, with 11 bases lining up with TRBD1. The CDR3 totals 16 residues. In germline, CDR1 is LGHNA, CDR2 YNFKEQ. After removal of 4 bases from V and 2 bases from J, the junction contained 3 bases not matched to a gene. The CDR3, as DNA: TGTGCCAGCAGCCGAGGGACAGGGGGTAACACCGGGGAGCTGTTTTTT. This gives the protein CASSRGTGGNTGELFF.

The genes are TRBV12-2 and TRBJ1-6; TRBD1 reflects the table's D call only, with no check against the DNA. TRBV12-2 corresponds to a pseudogene. This CDR3 contains 15 residues. This CDR3 is CASRLGQGWNSPLHF. Written as DNA, the CDR3 is TGTGCAAGTCGCTTGGGACAGGGTTGGAATTCACCCCTCCACTTT.